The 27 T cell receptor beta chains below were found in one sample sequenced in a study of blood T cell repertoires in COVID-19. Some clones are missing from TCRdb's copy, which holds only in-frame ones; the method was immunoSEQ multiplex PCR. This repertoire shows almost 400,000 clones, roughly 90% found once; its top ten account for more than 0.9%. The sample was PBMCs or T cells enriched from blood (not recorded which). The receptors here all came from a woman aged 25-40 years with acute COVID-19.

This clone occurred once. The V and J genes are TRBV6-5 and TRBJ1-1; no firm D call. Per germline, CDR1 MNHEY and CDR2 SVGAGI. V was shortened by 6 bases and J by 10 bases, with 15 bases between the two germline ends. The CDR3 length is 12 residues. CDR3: CASRAQEGSAFF. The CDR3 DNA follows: TGTGCCAGCAGGGCCCAAGAGGGTTCAGCTTTCTTT.

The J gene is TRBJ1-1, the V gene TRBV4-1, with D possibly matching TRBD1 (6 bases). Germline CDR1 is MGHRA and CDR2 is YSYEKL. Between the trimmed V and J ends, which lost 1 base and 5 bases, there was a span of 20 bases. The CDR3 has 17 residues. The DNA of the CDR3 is TGCGCCAGCAGCCAAGGTCCAGGGGCAATTGACTTGACTGAAGCTTTCTTT. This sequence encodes CASSQGPGAIDLTEAFF.

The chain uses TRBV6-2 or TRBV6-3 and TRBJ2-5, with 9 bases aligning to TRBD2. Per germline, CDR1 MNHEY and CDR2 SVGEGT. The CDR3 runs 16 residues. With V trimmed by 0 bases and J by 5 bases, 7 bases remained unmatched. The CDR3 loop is CASSYSGGGASETQYF. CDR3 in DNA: TGTGCCAGCAGTTACTCAGGCGGGGGGGCCTCGGAGACCCAGTACTTC.

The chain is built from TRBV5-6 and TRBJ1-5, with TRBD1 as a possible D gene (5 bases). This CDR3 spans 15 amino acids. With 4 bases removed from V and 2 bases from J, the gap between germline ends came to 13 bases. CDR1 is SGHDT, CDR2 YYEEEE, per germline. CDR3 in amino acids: CASSPWGVGNQPQHF. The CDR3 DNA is TGTGCCAGCAGCCCGTGGGGGGTTGGCAATCAGCCCCAGCATTTT.

The CDR3 loop reads CASSGLGTVNTEAFF. The CDR3 DNA is TGCGCCAGCAGCGGGTTGGGGACTGTGAACACTGAAGCTTTCTTT. The V and J genes are TRBV5-1 and TRBJ1-1; tentatively, D is TRBD1 (5 bases). CDR3 size: 15 residues. Germline lookup yields CDR1 SGHRS and CDR2 YFSETQ. V was shortened by 4 bases and J by 0 bases, with 13 bases between the two germline ends.

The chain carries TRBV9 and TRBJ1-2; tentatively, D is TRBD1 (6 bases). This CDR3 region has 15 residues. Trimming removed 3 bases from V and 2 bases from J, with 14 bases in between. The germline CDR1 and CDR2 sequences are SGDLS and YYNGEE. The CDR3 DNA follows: TGTGCCAGCAGCGGATGGACAGACCAGAACTATGGCTACACCTTC. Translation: CASSGWTDQNYGYTF.

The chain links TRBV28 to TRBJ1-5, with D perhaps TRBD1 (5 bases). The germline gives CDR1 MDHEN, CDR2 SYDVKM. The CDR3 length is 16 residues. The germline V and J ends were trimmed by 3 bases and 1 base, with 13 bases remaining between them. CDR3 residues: CASSFVGGGSNQPQHF. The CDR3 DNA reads TGTGCCAGCAGTTTTGTGGGGGGTGGGAGCAATCAGCCCCAGCATTTT.

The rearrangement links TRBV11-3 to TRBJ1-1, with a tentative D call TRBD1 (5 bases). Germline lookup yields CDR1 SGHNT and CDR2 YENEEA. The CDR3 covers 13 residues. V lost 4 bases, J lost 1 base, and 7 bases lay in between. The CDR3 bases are TGTGCCAGCAGCTCAGGGCCGAACACTGAAGCTTTCTTT. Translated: CASSSGPNTEAFF.

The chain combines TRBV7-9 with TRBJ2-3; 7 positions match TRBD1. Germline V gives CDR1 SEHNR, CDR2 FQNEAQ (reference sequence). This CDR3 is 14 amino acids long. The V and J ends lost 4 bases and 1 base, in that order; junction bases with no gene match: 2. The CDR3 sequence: CASSSGGRTDTQYF. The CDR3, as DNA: TGTGCCAGCAGCTCAGGGGGTCGCACAGATACGCAGTATTTT.

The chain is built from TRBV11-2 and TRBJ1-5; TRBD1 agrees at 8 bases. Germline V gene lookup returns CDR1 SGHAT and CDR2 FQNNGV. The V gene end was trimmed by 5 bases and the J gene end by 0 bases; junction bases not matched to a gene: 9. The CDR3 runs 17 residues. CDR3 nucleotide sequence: TGTGCCAGCAGCCCGGGGACAGGCGGGTATAGCAATCAGCCCCAGCATTTT. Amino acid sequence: CASSPGTGGYSNQPQHF.

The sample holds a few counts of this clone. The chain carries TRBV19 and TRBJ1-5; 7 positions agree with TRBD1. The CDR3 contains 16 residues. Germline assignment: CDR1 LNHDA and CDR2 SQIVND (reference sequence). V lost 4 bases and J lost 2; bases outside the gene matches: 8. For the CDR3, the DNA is TGTGCCAGTAGTACGAAAACAGGGGCTGGCAATCAGCCCCAGCATTTT. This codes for CASSTKTGAGNQPQHF. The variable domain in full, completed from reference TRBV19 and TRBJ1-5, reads DGGITQSPKYLFRKEGQNVTLSCEQNLNHDAMYWYRQDPGQGLRLIYYSQIVNDFQKGDIAEGYSVSREKKESFPLTVTSAQKNPTAFYLCASSTKTGAGNQPQHFGDGTRLSIL.

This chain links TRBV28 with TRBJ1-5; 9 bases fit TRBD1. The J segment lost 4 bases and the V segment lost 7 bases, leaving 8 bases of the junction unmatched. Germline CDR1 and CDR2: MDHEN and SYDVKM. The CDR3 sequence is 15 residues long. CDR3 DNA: TGTGCCAGCACCACCCTCGGACAGGGGAATCAGCCCCAGCATTTT. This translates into CASTTLGQGNQPQHF.

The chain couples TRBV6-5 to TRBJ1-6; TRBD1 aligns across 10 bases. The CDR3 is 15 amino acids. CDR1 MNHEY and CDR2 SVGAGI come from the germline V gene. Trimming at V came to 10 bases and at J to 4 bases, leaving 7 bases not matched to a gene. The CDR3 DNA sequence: TGTGCCATCTCACGGACAGGGGGATATAATTCACCCCTCCACTTT. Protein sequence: CAISRTGGYNSPLHF.

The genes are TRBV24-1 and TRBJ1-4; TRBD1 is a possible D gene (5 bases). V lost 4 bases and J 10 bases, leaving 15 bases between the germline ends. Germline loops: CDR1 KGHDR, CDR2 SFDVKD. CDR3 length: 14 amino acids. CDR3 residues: CATSDRQGVGKLFF. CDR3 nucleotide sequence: TGTGCCACCAGTGACCGGCAGGGTGTCGGAAAACTGTTTTTT.

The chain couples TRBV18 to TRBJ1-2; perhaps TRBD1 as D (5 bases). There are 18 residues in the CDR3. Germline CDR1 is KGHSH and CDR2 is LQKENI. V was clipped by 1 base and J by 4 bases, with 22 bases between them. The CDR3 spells CASSPRFHSGSESYGYTF. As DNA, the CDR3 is TGTGCCAGCTCACCACGGTTCCATTCAGGGTCCGAGAGCTATGGCTACACCTTC.

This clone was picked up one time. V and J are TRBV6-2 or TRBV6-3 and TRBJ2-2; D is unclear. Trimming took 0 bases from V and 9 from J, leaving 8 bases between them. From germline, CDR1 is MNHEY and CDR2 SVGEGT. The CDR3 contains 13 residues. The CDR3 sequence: CASSYSGVRELFF. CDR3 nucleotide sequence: TGTGCCAGCAGTTACTCCGGAGTCCGGGAGCTGTTTTTT.

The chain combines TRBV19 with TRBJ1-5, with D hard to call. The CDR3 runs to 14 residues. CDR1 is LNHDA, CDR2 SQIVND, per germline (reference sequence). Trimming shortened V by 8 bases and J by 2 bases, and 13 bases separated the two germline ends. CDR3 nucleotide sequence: TGTGCCAGTGCATTCGGGCGGGGCAATCAGCCCCAGCATTTT. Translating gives CASAFGRGNQPQHF.

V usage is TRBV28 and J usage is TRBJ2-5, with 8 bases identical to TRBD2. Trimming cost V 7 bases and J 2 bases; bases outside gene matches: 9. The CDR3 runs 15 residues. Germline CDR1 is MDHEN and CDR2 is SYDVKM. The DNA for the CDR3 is TGTGCCAGCACGGCGGGAGGACGTATTCAAGAGACCCAGTACTTC. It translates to CASTAGGRIQETQYF.

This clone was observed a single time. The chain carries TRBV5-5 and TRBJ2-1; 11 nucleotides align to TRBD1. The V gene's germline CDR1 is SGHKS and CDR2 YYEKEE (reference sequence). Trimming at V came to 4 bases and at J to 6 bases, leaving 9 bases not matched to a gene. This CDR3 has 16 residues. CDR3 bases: TGTGCCAGCAGCCCTGCTTTTGGGACAGGGGGCAATGAGCAGTTCTTC. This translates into CASSPAFGTGGNEQFF.

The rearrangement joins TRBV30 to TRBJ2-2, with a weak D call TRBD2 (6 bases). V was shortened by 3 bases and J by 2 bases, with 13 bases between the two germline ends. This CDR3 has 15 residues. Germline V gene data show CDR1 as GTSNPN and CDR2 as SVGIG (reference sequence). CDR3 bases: TGTGCCTGGAGGAGGAGGGGCTCTAACACCGGGGAGCTGTTTTTT. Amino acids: CAWRRRGSNTGELFF. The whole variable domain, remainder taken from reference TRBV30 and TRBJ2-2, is SQTIHQWPATLVQPVGSPLSLECTVEGTSNPNLYWYRQAAGRGLQLLFYSVGIGQISSEVPQNLSASRPQDRQFILSSKKLLLSDSGFYLCAWRRRGSNTGELFFGEGSRLTVL.

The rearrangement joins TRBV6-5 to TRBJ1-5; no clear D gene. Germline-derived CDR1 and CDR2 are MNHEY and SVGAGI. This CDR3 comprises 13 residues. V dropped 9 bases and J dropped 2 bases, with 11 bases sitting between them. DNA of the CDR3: TGTGCCAGTCAAGTCGGGGGCAATCAGCCCCAGCATTTT. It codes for CASQVGGNQPQHF.

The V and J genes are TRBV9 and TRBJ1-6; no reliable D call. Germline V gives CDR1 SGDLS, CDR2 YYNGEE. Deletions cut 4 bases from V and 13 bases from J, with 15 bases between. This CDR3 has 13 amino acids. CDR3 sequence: CASSPGQSTPLHF. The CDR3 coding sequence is TGTGCCAGCAGCCCGGGTCAATCGACTCCCCTCCACTTT.

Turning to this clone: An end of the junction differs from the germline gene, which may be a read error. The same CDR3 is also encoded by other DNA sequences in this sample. The CDR3 here is CASSPQLSPYNEQFF. As DNA, the CDR3 is TGTGCCAGCAGCCCCCAGCTTAGCCCCTATAATGAGCAGTTCTTC. This rearrangement joins TRBV7-3 to TRBJ2-1, with D hard to call. The germline V gene encodes CDR1 SGHTA and CDR2 FQGTGA. The CDR3 is 15 amino acids.

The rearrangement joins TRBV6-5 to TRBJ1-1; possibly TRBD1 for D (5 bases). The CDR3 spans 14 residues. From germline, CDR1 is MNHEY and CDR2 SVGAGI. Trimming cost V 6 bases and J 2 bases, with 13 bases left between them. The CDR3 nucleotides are TGTGCCAGCAGGCCCATACAGGTCAACACTGAAGCTTTCTTT. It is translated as CASRPIQVNTEAFF.

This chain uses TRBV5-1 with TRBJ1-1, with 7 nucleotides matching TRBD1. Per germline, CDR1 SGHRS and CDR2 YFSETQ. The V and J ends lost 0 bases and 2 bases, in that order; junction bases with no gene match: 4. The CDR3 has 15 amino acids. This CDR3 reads CASSLAPGGNTEAFF. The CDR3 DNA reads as TGCGCCAGCAGCTTGGCCCCAGGGGGAAACACTGAAGCTTTCTTT.

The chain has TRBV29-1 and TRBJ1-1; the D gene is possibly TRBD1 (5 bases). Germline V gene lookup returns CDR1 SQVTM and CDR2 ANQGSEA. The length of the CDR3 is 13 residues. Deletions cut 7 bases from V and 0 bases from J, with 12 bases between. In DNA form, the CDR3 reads TGCAGCGCCGCGGGACGTTTGAACACTGAAGCTTTCTTT. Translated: CSAAGRLNTEAFF.

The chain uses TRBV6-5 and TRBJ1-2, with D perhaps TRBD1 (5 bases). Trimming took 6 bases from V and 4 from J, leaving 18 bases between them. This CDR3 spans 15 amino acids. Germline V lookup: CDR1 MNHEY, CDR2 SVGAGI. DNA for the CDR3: TGTGCCAGCAGGGAGACAGCTATAGGTAGCTATGGCTACACCTTC. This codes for CASRETAIGSYGYTF.